The 28 T cell receptor beta chains reported below all come from one sample, sequenced in a study of cytomegalovirus exposure and HLA in healthy donors. PCR amplification relied on 60 Vbeta primers (plus 13 Jbeta primers). Using immunoSEQ multiplex PCR, the repertoire was profiled, and TCRdb retains in-frame clones only, with some absent. The table lists over 200,000 clones, over 65% of them singletons. The specimen sequenced was PBMCs. The receptor source for this set is a human donor in good health.

CDR3 loop: CASSSIKLSFSEQYF. The CDR3 DNA follows: TGTGCCAGCAGTTCGATTAAACTTTCTTTCTCCGAGCAGTACTTC. This chain uses TRBV27 with TRBJ2-7; D is uncertain. The germline V gene has CDR1 MNHEY and CDR2 SMNVEV (reference sequence). Trimming stripped 4 bases from V and 6 bases from J, with 19 bases between. This CDR3 spans 15 amino acids.

V gene TRBV7-2 combines with J gene TRBJ2-7; weak D call: TRBD1 (6 bases). Germline V gene sequence: CDR1 SGHTA, CDR2 FQGNSA. V was clipped by 8 bases and J by 2 bases, with 16 bases between them. The length of the CDR3 is 14 residues. In nucleotides, the CDR3 is TGTGCCAGCTCCAAAGGGGGACCTACCTACGAGCAGTACTTC. It codes for CASSKGGPTYEQYF.

The V call is TRBV19, the J call TRBJ1-5, with D unclear. The CDR3 runs to 14 residues. Germline CDR1 is LNHDA and CDR2 is SQIVND (reference sequence). V lost 6 bases and J lost 4, with 13 bases in between. CDR3 in amino acids: CASRMVGWNQPQHF. CDR3 nucleotides: TGTGCCAGTAGGATGGTCGGGTGGAATCAGCCCCAGCATTTT.

The chain uses TRBV2 and TRBJ1-3; possibly TRBD1 for D (6 bases). V lost 6 bases to trimming and J lost 0 bases, with 15 bases between them. This CDR3 is built from 16 residues. Per germline, CDR1 SNHLY and CDR2 FYNNEI. In DNA form, the CDR3 reads TGTGCCAGCAGCCCGACAGGAACCAGCTCTGGAAACACCATATATTTT. It yields the protein CASSPTGTSSGNTIYF.

This chain joins TRBV10-3 and TRBJ2-7; TRBD2 matches 8 bases. Germline trimming cut 6 bases from V and 2 bases from J; bases unmatched to any gene: 9. Germline values: CDR1 ENHRY, CDR2 SYGVKD. The CDR3 has 15 residues. CDR3 protein: CAISPRTSITYEQYF. CDR3 in DNA: TGTGCCATCAGCCCCCGGACTAGCATCACCTACGAGCAGTACTTC.

On this clone: The junction differs from germline at one of its ends, possibly a read error. This chain links TRBV7-9 with TRBJ1-1; the match to TRBD1 covers 7 bases. CDR3 length: 13 residues. The germline V gene has CDR1 SEHNR and CDR2 FQNEAQ (reference sequence). Here the CDR3 reads CASMEGAKTGAFF. In DNA form, the CDR3 reads TGTGCCAGCATGGAGGGGGCGAAGACTGGAGCTTTCTTT. The entire variable domain, with the rest obtained from reference TRBV7-9 and TRBJ1-1, is as follows: DTGVSQNPRHKITKRGQNVTFRCDPISEHNRLYWYRQTLGQGPEFLTYFQNEAQLEKSRLLSDRFSAERPKGSFSTLEIQRTEQGDSAMYLCASMEGAKTGAFFGQGTRLTVV.

V is TRBV30 and J is TRBJ1-2; TRBD1 matches at 11 bases. The junction had 4 bases not matched to a gene; V was cut back by 2 bases and J by 2 bases. The V gene's germline CDR1 is GTSNPN and CDR2 SVGIG (reference sequence). The CDR3 runs 15 residues. This CDR3 reads CAWSRGTGGNYGYTF. The DNA of the CDR3 is TGTGCCTGGAGTAGAGGGACAGGGGGAAACTATGGCTACACCTTC. The whole variable domain, remainder taken from reference TRBV30 and TRBJ1-2, is SQTIHQWPATLVQPVGSPLSLECTVEGTSNPNLYWYRQAAGRGLQLLFYSVGIGQISSEVPQNLSASRPQDRQFILSSKKLLLSDSGFYLCAWSRGTGGNYGYTFGSGTRLTVV.

The table lists this clone with a few counts. The V call is TRBV6-6, the J call TRBJ1-2, with D uncertain. V lost 4 bases, J lost 8 bases, and 14 bases lay in between. The CDR3 is 13 residues long. Germline V lookup: CDR1 MNHNY, CDR2 SVGAGI (reference sequence). The CDR3 DNA sequence: TGTGCCAGCAGTTCCGGACGGTGGGAGGGCTACACCTTC. Its protein is CASSSGRWEGYTF.

V gene TRBV18 combines with J gene TRBJ2-1; TRBD2 agrees at 8 bases. V gave up 3 bases and J gave up 2 bases; unmatched junction bases: 3. The CDR3 sequence is 15 residues long. From germline, CDR1 is KGHSH and CDR2 LQKENI. CDR3 loop: CASSPISGTYNEQFF. The CDR3 region has the DNA TGTGCCAGCTCACCCATTAGCGGGACCTACAATGAGCAGTTCTTC.

Here the CDR3 reads CASSLYPGGFGNEQFF. CDR3 nucleotide sequence: TGTGCCAGCAGCTTATATCCGGGAGGGTTTGGCAATGAGCAGTTCTTC. This chain joins TRBV7-8 and TRBJ2-1; TRBD2 aligns across 8 bases. Germline loops: CDR1 SGHVS, CDR2 FQNEAQ. There are 16 residues in the CDR3. Trimming removed 2 bases from V and 6 bases from J; junction bases left unmatched: 9.

The chain recombines TRBV5-4 with TRBJ2-5; possible D gene TRBD2, 6 bases. Germline V gives CDR1 SGHNT, CDR2 YYREEE (reference sequence). There are 15 residues in the CDR3. V was cut by 0 bases and J by 1 base, with 10 bases left in between. CDR3 DNA sequence: TGTGCCAGCAGCTTGGCCCCCGGGAGCCAAGAGACCCAGTACTTC. This encodes CASSLAPGSQETQYF.

The V call is TRBV7-8, the J call TRBJ2-1; no definite D call. Germline values: CDR1 SGHVS, CDR2 FQNEAQ. CDR3 length: 15 amino acids. Between the trimmed V and J ends, which lost 7 bases and 8 bases, there was a span of 21 bases. The CDR3 DNA reads as TGTGCCAGCACCCAACGAGATTCAACTCTCTATGAGCAGTTCTTC. Amino acids: CASTQRDSTLYEQFF.

The chain links TRBV4-1 to TRBJ1-4; D ambiguous. This CDR3 contains 16 residues. The germline V and J ends were trimmed by 4 bases and 5 bases, with 17 bases remaining between them. The germline gives CDR1 MGHRA, CDR2 YSYEKL. The CDR3 reads CASSPQPEGVNEKLFF. In DNA form, the CDR3 reads TGCGCCAGCAGCCCCCAGCCAGAAGGAGTAAATGAAAAACTGTTTTTT.

The chain couples TRBV4-3 to TRBJ2-7; a weak D match, TRBD1 (6 bases). This CDR3 region has 15 residues. From germline, CDR1 is LGHNA and CDR2 YSLEER. Between the trimmed V and J ends, which lost 10 bases and 2 bases, there was a span of 21 bases. CDR3 DNA: TGCGCCACCTCACCCTCCAAGACAGGCCCCTACGAGCAGTACTTC. This gives the protein CATSPSKTGPYEQYF.

The chain recombines TRBV14 with TRBJ2-7; 14 nucleotides line up with TRBD2. Germline trimming cut 4 bases from V and 5 bases from J; bases unmatched to any gene: 4. Germline values: CDR1 SGHDN, CDR2 FVKESK. The CDR3 runs 15 residues. The CDR3 nucleotides read TGTGCCAGCAGCCTTGGGACTAGCGGGAGAAACGAGCAGTACTTC. Residues: CASSLGTSGRNEQYF.

The CDR3 bases are TGTGCCAGCAGTTCCGGGACAGCAGGCAAAAACATTCAGTACTTC. It codes for CASSSGTAGKNIQYF. V and J are TRBV28 and TRBJ2-4; 7 nucleotides agree with TRBD1. CDR1 is MDHEN, CDR2 SYDVKM, per germline. Trimming at V came to 4 bases and at J to 3 bases, leaving 6 bases not matched to a gene. This CDR3 comprises 15 residues.

This sequence joins TRBV18 and TRBJ2-2; D is undetermined. The V end was cut by 5 bases, the J end by 5 bases, with 3 bases between. The germline V gene has CDR1 KGHSH and CDR2 LQKENI. The CDR3 is 11 amino acids. The CDR3: CASSSTGELFF. The DNA of the CDR3 is TGTGCCAGCTCATCTACCGGGGAGCTGTTTTTT.

The chain recombines TRBV18 with TRBJ2-7, with D possibly matching TRBD1 (5 bases). Trimming left V 0 bases short and J 6 bases short, with 12 bases between. Germline CDR1 reads KGHSH; CDR2 reads LQKENI. This CDR3 comprises 14 residues. The CDR3 reads CASSPPSRQGEQYF. DNA of the CDR3: TGTGCCAGCTCACCACCAAGTCGGCAGGGCGAGCAGTACTTC.

V and J are TRBV6-4 and TRBJ2-4, with D possibly TRBD2 on 5 matching bases. The V and J ends lost 5 bases and 0 bases respectively, with 14 bases between them. Per the germline V gene, CDR1 is MRHNA and CDR2 is SNTAGT. The CDR3 extends over 16 amino acids. The DNA for the CDR3 is TGTGCCAGCAGTAAGGCGGGCAGCTCAGCCAAAAACATTCAGTACTTC. Translation gives CASSKAGSSAKNIQYF.

The chain carries TRBV9 and TRBJ2-1; TRBD2 agrees at 10 bases. Looked up from germline, CDR1 is SGDLS and CDR2 is YYNGEE. V lost 0 bases to trimming and J lost 3 bases; unmatched junction nucleotides: 6. The CDR3 length is 17 residues. The CDR3: CASSVGLAGAGYNEQFF. The CDR3 region has the DNA TGTGCCAGCAGCGTAGGGCTAGCGGGAGCGGGCTACAATGAGCAGTTCTTC.

This clone was found once. Written as DNA, the CDR3 is TGTGCCAGCAGATCAGGAGGCGGATCCTACGAGCAGTACTTC. Protein: CASRSGGGSYEQYF. The chain is built from TRBV13 and TRBJ2-7; tentatively, D is TRBD2 (5 bases). Per germline, CDR1 PRHDT and CDR2 FYEKMQ (reference sequence). Trimming shortened V by 6 bases and J by 1 base, and 13 bases separated the two germline ends. This CDR3 is 14 amino acids long.

This clone was seen only once. This rearrangement joins TRBV28 to TRBJ2-3; TRBD2 aligns across 11 bases. Germline CDR1 is MDHEN and CDR2 is SYDVKM. The junction had 6 bases not matched to a gene; V was cut back by 5 bases and J by 2 bases. The CDR3 loop spans 16 amino acids. Here the CDR3 DNA reads TGTGCCAGCAGTCCATGGACTAGCGGGTACACAGATACGCAGTATTTT. Translating it yields CASSPWTSGYTDTQYF.

The gene calls are TRBV4-3 and TRBJ2-7; D perhaps matches TRBD1 (6 bases). Germline assignment: CDR1 LGHNA and CDR2 YSLEER. The CDR3 contains 15 residues. Trimming stripped 0 bases from V and 0 bases from J, with 9 bases between. This chain's CDR3 is CASSQDRDTSYEQYF. The CDR3 coding sequence is TGCGCCAGCAGCCAAGATCGGGACACCTCCTACGAGCAGTACTTC.

In this sample, this clone turned up once. This chain joins TRBV7-9 and TRBJ2-7; TRBD2 matches at 10 bases. The CDR3 spans 16 residues. Germline V gene data show CDR1 as SEHNR and CDR2 as FQNEAQ (reference sequence). J was trimmed by 5 bases and V by 3 bases; bases with no gene match: 10. CDR3 bases: TGTGCCAGCAGCTTCGTTACAGCGGGAGGGCCCCACGAGCAGTACTTC. Residues: CASSFVTAGGPHEQYF. Complete variable domain (other parts from reference TRBV7-9 and TRBJ2-7): DTGVSQNPRHKITKRGQNVTFRCDPISEHNRLYWYRQTLGQGPEFLTYFQNEAQLEKSRLLSDRFSAERPKGSFSTLEIQRTEQGDSAMYLCASSFVTAGGPHEQYFGPGTRLTVT.

The chain carries TRBV7-6 and TRBJ2-1, with D possibly TRBD2 on 6 matching bases. The germline gives CDR1 SGHVS, CDR2 FNYEAQ. The ends were cut back, 5 bases at V and 3 bases at J, with 17 bases in the middle. This CDR3 region has 16 residues. This CDR3 is CASSHGGRLLYNEQFF. In nucleotides, the CDR3 is TGTGCCAGCAGCCACGGAGGGAGACTCCTCTACAATGAGCAGTTCTTC.

This clone was observed a few times. The V call is TRBV10-1, the J call TRBJ2-3; 8 bases map to TRBD2. Germline loops: CDR1 WNHNN, CDR2 SYGVQD (reference sequence). The CDR3 length is 13 residues. Trimming at V came to 6 bases and at J to 4 bases, leaving 3 bases not matched to a gene. The CDR3 spells CASSGRAPDTQYF. The CDR3 DNA follows: TGCGCCAGCAGCGGGAGGGCCCCAGATACGCAGTATTTT.

Regarding this clone: Other DNA sequences of this sample code for an identical CDR3. The genes are TRBV5-1 and TRBJ2-7; 8 bases are a match to TRBD2. Trimming took 0 bases from V and 4 from J; bases not matched to a gene: 6. From germline, CDR1 is SGHRS and CDR2 YFSETQ. This CDR3 comprises 15 residues. The CDR3 reads CASSLDGTSSYEQYF. The DNA for the CDR3 is TGCGCCAGCAGCTTGGATGGGACTAGTTCTTACGAGCAGTACTTC.

The V gene is TRBV16, the J gene TRBJ1-3, with D possibly TRBD1 on 6 matching bases. Trimming cost V 4 bases and J 4 bases, with 14 bases left between them. This CDR3 is 15 amino acids long. Germline loops: CDR1 KGHSY, CDR2 FQNENV. The CDR3 reads CASSPVGGPGNTIYF. In nucleotides, the CDR3 is TGTGCCAGCAGCCCCGTGGGGGGGCCCGGAAACACCATATATTTT.